The 9 T cell receptor beta chains in this list originate from one sample, sequenced in a study of T cells in Graves' hyperthyroidism and ophthalmopathy. Regions amplified from RNA transcripts were the TCR beta CDR3 regions. Researchers ran a first-round RT-PCR on the TCR CDR3 using the HTBI primer set. TCRdb re-analysed the multiplex PCR reads in MiXCR, keeping a single row per CDR3 protein. The table shows some 500,000 distinct CDR3 sequences, with approximately 15% occurring only once. Sequenced material: blood. The receptors here all came from a woman aged 18-35 years with Graves' hyperthyroidism.

The table lists this clonotype with many counts. The chain couples TRBV2 to TRBJ2-1, with D perhaps matching TRBD2 (5 bases). The V gene lost 7 bases and the J gene lost 9 bases, with 16 bases spanning the gap. Looked up from germline, CDR1 is SNHLY and CDR2 is FYNNEI. There are 13 residues in the CDR3. The CDR3 coding sequence is TGTGCCAGCAAAGACTACGACATGAGTGAGCAGTTCTTC. Translated: CASKDYDMSEQFF.

This clonotype was found a few times. The chain is built from TRBV29-1 and TRBJ2-1; D is perhaps TRBD1 (5 bases). CDR1 and CDR2 (germline): SQVTM, ANQGSEA. This CDR3 is built from 16 residues. Between the trimmed V and J ends, which lost 2 bases and 8 bases, there was a span of 22 bases. For the CDR3, the DNA is TGCAGCGTTGAATTAGTGAAGCAGGGTACCCTCGATGAGCAGTTCTTC. Amino acids: CSVELVKQGTLDEQFF.

This clonotype has a handful of counts. This chain links TRBV3-1 with TRBJ2-3; 10 bases are a match to TRBD2. V lost 4 bases to trimming and J lost 3 bases; unmatched junction nucleotides: 7. CDR1 and CDR2 from the germline V gene are LGHDT and YNNKEL (reference sequence). This CDR3 comprises 16 residues. For the CDR3, the DNA is TGTGCCAGCAGCCGATCGTCTAGCGGGAGAACAGATACGCAGTATTTT. Translation: CASSRSSSGRTDTQYF.

Of note for this clonotype: The conserved phenylalanine or tryptophan normally closing the CDR3 is absent here, so this likely arose from a read error. The CDR3 DNA reads TGTGCCAGCAGTATCCCGGGACTAGCGGATCTCGGGGGGGCCAACGTCCTGACTCTC. Encoded protein: CASSIPGLADLGGANVLTL. The rearrangement uses TRBV27 and TRBJ2-6; 11 bases map to TRBD2. CDR3 size: 19 residues. V was pared by 5 bases and J by 4 bases, with 13 bases of the junction left unmatched. CDR1 is MNHEY, CDR2 SMNVEV, per germline (reference sequence).

This clonotype appeared many times. The J gene is TRBJ1-2, the V gene TRBV27; 7 nucleotides align to TRBD1. The germline V gene encodes CDR1 MNHEY and CDR2 SMNVEV (reference sequence). Unmatched junction bases numbered 6, after V lost 8 bases and J lost 3 bases. This CDR3 has 13 amino acids. The CDR3 is CASRTGADYGYTF. CDR3 bases: TGTGCCAGCCGGACAGGAGCGGACTATGGCTACACCTTC.

The CDR3 DNA is TGTGCCAGCTCACCACCAGTGGGGGCGAACAATGAGCAGTTCTTC. Its translation is CASSPPVGANNEQFF. This sequence joins TRBV18 and TRBJ2-1; TRBD1 might be the D (6 bases). Trimming took off 0 bases at V and 5 bases at J, with 11 bases between the two ends. The CDR3 has 15 amino acids. Germline V gene data show CDR1 as KGHSH and CDR2 as LQKENI. The whole variable domain, filled in from reference TRBV18 and TRBJ2-1, reads NAGVMQNPRHLVRRRGQEARLRCSPMKGHSHVYWYRQLPEEGLKFMVYLQKENIIDESGMPKERFSAEFPKEGPSILRIQQVVRGDSAAYFCASSPPVGANNEQFFGPGTRLTVL.

This clonotype has at least ten counts. The chain links TRBV9 to TRBJ2-3; TRBD1 or TRBD2 may be the D gene (5 bases each). CDR1 and CDR2 from the germline V gene are SGDLS and YYNGEE. The CDR3 loop spans 14 amino acids. Trimming took 2 bases from V and 2 from J, leaving 9 bases between them. The CDR3 here is CASSVRDHTDTQYF. CDR3 nucleotides: TGTGCCAGCAGCGTCCGGGACCACACAGATACGCAGTATTTT.

This clonotype was seen repeatedly, ten times or more. The genes are TRBV6-1 and TRBJ1-6, with D possibly being TRBD1 (5 bases). The CDR3 has 14 residues. The germline CDR1 and CDR2 sequences are MNHNS and SASEGT. The V and J ends lost 5 bases and 5 bases respectively, with 10 bases between them. CDR3 loop: CASSRQTHNSPLHF. CDR3 bases: TGTGCCAGCAGTAGACAGACCCATAATTCACCCCTCCACTTT.

This clonotype was observed at least ten times. The V gene is TRBV24-1, the J gene TRBJ1-1; D ambiguous. The CDR3 runs to 13 residues. The V and J ends lost 4 bases and 1 base respectively, with 6 bases between them. The germline V gene encodes CDR1 KGHDR and CDR2 SFDVKD. CDR3 bases: TGTGCCACCAGTGAAGGCGAGAACACTGAAGCTTTCTTT. Translated, it gives CATSEGENTEAFF.